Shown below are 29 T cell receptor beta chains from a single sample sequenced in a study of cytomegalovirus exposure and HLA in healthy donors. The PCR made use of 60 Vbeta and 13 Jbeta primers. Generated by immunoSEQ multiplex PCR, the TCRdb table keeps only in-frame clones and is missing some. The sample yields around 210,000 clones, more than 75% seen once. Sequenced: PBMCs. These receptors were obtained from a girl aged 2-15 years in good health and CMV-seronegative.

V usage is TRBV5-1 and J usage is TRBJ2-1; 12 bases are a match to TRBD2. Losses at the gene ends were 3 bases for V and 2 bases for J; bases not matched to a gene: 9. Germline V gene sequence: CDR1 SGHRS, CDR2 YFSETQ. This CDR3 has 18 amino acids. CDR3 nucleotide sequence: TGCGCCAGCAGCTCTCGGCCTAGCGGGGGGGCCGCCTACAATGAGCAGTTCTTC. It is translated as CASSSRPSGGAAYNEQFF.

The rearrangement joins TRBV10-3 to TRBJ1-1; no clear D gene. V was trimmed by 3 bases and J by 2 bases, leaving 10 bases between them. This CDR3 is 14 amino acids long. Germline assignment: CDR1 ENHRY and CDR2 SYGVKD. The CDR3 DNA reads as TGTGCCATCAGTGACCACAGTGCTAACACTGAAGCTTTCTTT. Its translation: CAISDHSANTEAFF.

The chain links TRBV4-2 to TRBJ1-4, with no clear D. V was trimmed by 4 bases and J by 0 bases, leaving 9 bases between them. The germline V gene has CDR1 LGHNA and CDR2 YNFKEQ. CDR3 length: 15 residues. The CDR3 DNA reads TGTGCCAGCAGCCCCCCGGGTACAACTAATGAAAAACTGTTTTTT. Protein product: CASSPPGTTNEKLFF.

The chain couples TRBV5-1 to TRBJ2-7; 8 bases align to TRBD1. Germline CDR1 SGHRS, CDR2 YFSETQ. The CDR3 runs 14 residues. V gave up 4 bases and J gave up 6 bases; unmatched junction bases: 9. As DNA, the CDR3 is TGCGCCAGCAGCGACCAGACAGGGGCGGGCGAGCAGTACTTC. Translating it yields CASSDQTGAGEQYF.

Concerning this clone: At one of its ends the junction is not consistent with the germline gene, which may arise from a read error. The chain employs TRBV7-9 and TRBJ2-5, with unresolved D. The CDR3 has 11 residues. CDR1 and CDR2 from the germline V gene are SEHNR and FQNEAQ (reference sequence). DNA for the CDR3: TGTTCCAGCAGCCCGAGAGAGACCCAGTACTTC. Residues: CSSSPRETQYF. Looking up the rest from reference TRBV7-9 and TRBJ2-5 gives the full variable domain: DTGVSQNPRHKITKRGQNVTFRCDPISEHNRLYWYRQTLGQGPEFLTYFQNEAQLEKSRLLSDRFSAERPKGSFSTLEIQRTEQGDSAMYLCSSSPRETQYFGPGTRLLVL.

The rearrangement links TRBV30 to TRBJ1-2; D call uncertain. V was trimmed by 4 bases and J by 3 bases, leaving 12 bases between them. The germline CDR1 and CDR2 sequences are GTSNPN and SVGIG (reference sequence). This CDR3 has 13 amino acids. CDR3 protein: CAWNPGSDYGYTF. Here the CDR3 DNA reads TGTGCCTGGAATCCGGGTTCGGACTATGGCTACACCTTC.

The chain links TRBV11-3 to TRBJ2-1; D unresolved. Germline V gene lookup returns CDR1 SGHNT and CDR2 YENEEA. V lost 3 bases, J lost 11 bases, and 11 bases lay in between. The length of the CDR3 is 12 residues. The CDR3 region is CASSFGQNKQFF. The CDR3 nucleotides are TGTGCCAGCAGCTTTGGGCAGAACAAGCAGTTCTTC. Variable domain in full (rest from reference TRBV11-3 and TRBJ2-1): EAGVVQSPRYKIIEKKQPVAFWCNPISGHNTLYWYLQNLGQGPELLIRYENEEAVDDSQLPKDRFSAERLKGVDSTLKIQPAELGDSAVYLCASSFGQNKQFFGPGTRLTVL.

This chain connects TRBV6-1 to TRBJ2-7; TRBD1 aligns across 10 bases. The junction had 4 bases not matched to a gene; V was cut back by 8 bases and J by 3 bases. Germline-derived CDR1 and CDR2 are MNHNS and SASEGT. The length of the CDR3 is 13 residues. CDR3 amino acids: CASLRTGGYEQYF. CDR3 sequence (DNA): TGTGCCAGCTTAAGGACAGGGGGCTACGAGCAGTACTTC.

CDR3 in DNA: TGTGCCTGGAGTATACGCGGGCAGGGGACAGATACGCAGTATTTT. Translating it yields CAWSIRGQGTDTQYF. The V gene is TRBV30, the J gene TRBJ2-3; maybe TRBD1 (6 bases). The germline V gene has CDR1 GTSNPN and CDR2 SVGIG (reference sequence). The V end lost 2 bases, the J end lost 3 bases, and 15 bases lay between the germline ends. This CDR3 contains 15 residues.

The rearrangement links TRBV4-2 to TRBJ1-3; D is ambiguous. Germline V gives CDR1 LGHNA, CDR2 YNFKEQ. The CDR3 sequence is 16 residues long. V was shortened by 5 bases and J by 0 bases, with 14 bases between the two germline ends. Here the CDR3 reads CASSYTLQISGNTIYF. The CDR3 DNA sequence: TGTGCCAGCAGCTACACCCTACAGATCTCTGGAAACACCATATATTTT.

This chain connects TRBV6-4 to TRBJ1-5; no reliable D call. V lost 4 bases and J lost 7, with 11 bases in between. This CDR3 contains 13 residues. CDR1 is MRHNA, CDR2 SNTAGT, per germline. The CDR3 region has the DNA TGTGCCAGCAGTGCTGGGGAGAAGCAGCCCCAGCATTTT. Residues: CASSAGEKQPQHF.

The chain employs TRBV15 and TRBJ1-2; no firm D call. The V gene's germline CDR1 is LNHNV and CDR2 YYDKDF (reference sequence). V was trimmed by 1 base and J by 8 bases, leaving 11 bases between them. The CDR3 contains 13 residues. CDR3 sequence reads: CATSRGTSGGYTF. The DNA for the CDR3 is TGTGCCACCAGCAGAGGTACCTCCGGGGGCTACACCTTC.

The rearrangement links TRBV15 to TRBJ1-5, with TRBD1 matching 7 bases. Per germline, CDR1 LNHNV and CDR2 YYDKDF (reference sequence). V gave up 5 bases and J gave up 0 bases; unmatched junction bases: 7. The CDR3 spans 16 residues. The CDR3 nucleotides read TGTGCCACCAGCCGACTAGGGACAGATAGCAATCAGCCCCAGCATTTT. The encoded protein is CATSRLGTDSNQPQHF.

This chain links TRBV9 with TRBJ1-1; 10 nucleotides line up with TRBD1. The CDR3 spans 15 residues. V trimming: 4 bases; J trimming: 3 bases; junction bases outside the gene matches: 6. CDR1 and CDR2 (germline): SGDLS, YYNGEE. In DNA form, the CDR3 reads TGTGCCAGCAGCCCGAGGACAGGGGGACACACTGAAGCTTTCTTT. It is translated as CASSPRTGGHTEAFF.

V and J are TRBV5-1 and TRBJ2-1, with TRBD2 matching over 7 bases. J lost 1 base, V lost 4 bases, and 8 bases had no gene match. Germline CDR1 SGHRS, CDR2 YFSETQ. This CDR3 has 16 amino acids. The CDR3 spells CASSHLSGASYNEQFF. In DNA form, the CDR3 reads TGCGCCAGCAGCCATCTCAGCGGGGCTTCCTACAATGAGCAGTTCTTC.

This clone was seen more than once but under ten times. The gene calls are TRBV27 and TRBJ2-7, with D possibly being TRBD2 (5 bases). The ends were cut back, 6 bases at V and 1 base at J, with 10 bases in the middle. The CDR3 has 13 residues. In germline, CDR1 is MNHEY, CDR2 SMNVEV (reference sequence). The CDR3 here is CASRPRGSYEQYF. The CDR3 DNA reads TGTGCCAGCAGGCCCCGGGGATCCTACGAGCAGTACTTC.

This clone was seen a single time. The CDR3 DNA sequence: TGTGCCAGCAGTTCCTCGGGACAGGGGAACACTGAAGCTTTCTTT. As protein: CASSSSGQGNTEAFF. The chain links TRBV21-1 to TRBJ1-1; TRBD1 reflects the table's D call only, with no check against the DNA. TRBV21-1 is annotated as a pseudogene. The CDR3 is 15 residues long.

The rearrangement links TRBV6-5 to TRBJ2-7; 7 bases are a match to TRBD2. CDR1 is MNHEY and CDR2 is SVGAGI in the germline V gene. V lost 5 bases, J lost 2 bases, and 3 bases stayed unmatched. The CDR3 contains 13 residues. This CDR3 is CASSERGAYEQYF. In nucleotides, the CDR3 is TGTGCCAGCAGTGAACGGGGGGCCTACGAGCAGTACTTC.

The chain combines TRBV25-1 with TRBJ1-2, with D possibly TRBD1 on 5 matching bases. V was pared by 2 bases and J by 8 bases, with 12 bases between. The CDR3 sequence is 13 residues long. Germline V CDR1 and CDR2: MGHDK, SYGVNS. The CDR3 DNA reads TGTGCCAGCAGTGAAGGGGGGGTGACGGGCTACACCTTC. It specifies CASSEGGVTGYTF.

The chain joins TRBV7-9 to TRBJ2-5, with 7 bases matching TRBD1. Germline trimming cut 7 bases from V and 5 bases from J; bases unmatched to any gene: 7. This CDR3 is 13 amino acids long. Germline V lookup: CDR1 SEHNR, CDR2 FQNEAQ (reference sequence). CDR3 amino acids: CASTMGTVETQYF. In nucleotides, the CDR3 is TGTGCCAGCACCATGGGGACAGTTGAGACCCAGTACTTC.

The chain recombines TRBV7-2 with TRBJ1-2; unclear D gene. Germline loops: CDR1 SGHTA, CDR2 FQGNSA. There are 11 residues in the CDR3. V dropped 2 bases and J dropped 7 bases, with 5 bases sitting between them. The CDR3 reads CASSLYRGYTF. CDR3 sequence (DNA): TGTGCCAGCAGCTTATATCGTGGCTACACCTTC.

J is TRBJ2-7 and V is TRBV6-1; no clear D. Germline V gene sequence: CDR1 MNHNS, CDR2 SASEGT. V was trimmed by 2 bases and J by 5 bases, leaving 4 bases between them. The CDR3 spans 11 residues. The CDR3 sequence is CASSELDEQYF. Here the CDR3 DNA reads TGTGCCAGCAGTGAACTTGACGAGCAGTACTTC.

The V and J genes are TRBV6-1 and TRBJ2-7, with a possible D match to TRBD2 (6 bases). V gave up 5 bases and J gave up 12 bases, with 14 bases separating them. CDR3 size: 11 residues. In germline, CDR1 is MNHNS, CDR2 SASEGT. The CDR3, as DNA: TGTGCCAGCAGTAGGCCGGGAGCCCCGTACTTC. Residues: CASSRPGAPYF.

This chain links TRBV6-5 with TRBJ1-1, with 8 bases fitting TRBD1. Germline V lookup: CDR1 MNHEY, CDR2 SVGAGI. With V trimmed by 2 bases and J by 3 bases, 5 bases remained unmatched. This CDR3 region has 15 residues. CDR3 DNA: TGTGCCAGCAGTTACGACAGGGGAACGGACACTGAAGCTTTCTTT. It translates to CASSYDRGTDTEAFF.

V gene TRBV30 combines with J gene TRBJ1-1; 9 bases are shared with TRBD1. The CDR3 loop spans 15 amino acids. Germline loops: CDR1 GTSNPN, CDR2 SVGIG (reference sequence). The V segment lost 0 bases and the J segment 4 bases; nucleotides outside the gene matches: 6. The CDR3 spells CAWSVGKTGGTEAFF. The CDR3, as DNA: TGTGCCTGGAGTGTGGGGAAGACAGGGGGCACTGAAGCTTTCTTT.

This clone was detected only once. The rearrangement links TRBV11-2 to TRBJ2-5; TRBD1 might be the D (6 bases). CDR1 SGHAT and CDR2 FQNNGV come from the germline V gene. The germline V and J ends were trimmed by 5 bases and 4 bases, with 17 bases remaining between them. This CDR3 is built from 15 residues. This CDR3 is CASSPGTLKGETQYF. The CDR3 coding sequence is TGTGCCAGCAGCCCTGGGACACTCAAGGGAGAGACCCAGTACTTC.

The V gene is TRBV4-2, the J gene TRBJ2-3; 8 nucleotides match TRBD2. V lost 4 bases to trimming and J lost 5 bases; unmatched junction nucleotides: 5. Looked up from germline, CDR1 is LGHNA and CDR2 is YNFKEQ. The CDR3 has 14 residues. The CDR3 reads CASSPGGRIDTQYF. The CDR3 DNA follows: TGTGCCAGCAGCCCGGGGGGGCGGATAGATACGCAGTATTTT.

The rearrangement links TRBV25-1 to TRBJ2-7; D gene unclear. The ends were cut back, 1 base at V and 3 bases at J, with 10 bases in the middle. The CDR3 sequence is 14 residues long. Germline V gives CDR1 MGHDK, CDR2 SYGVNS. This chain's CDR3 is CASSESWAHYEQYF. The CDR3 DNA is TGTGCCAGCAGTGAATCCTGGGCCCACTACGAGCAGTACTTC.

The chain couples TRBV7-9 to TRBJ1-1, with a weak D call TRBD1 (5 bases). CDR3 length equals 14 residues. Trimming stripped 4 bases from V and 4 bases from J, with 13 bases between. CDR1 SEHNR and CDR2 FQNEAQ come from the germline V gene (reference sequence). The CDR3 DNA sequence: TGTGCCAGCAGCTCCGCTATCGGGGGCACTGAAGCTTTCTTT. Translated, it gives CASSSAIGGTEAFF.